This TCR beta chain was profiled in a study of cytomegalovirus exposure and HLA in healthy donors. The table lists this clone with a few counts. The junction had 14 bases not matched to a gene; V was cut back by 6 bases and J by 8 bases. CDR1 and CDR2 from the germline V gene are LGHNA and YSLEER. The CDR3 covers 16 residues. In the PCR, 60 Vbeta and 13 Jbeta primers were used. TCRdb's table, derived via immunoSEQ multiplex PCR, lists solely in-frame clones and lacks some. The sample yields approximately 150,000 clones, less than 10% seen once. The chain carries TRBV4-3 and TRBJ2-1; 9 nucleotides line up with TRBD2. Sequenced material: PBMCs. This sequence was found in a male donor in good health and CMV-seronegative. In nucleotides, the CDR3 is TGCGCCAGCAGTCGGGCGGGAGGGCTTGGGGTGGATGAGCAGTTCTTC. Its translation is CASSRAGGLGVDEQFF.